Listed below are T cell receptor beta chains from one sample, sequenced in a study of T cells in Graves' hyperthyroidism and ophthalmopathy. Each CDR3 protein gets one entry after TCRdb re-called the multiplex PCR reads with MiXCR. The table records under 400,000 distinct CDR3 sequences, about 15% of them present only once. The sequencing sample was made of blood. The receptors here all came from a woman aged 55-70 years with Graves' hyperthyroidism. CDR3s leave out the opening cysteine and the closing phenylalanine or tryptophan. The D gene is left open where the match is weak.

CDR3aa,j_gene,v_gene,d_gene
ASSQVPGTGDTQY,TRBJ2-3,TRBV4-1,NA
AWKQVWTANTEAF,TRBJ1-1,TRBV30,NA
ATSDNGKGTDTQY,TRBJ2-3,TRBV24-1,NA
ASRDREGFYNEQF,TRBJ2-1,TRBV6-1,TRBD2
ASSLKIGLWSHDNEQF,TRBJ2-1,TRBV12-3/TRBV12-4,NA
ASSYNRGNYGYT,TRBJ1-2,TRBV6-1,NA
SARTVRNTEAF,TRBJ1-1,TRBV20-1,NA
ASSTTTGTYEQY,TRBJ2-7,TRBV28,NA
ASRADLNTEAF,TRBJ1-1,TRBV2,NA
ATSRDRHEKLF,TRBJ1-4,TRBV25-1,TRBD1
ASSLETANQPQH,TRBJ1-5,TRBV7-8,NA
ACRDRGQKTQY,TRBJ2-5,TRBV27,TRBD1
ASSKSQVEQF,TRBJ2-1,TRBV11-2,NA
ASSFSSGSLWNEQF,TRBJ2-1,TRBV11-1,TRBD2
ASSRERGRGGVYEQY,TRBJ2-7,TRBV4-2,TRBD1
ASSPTGVFRETQY,TRBJ2-5,TRBV3-1,TRBD1
ASSGQLSNQPQH,TRBJ1-5,TRBV2,NA
ASSLGLDVYYGYT,TRBJ1-2,TRBV5-4,NA
ASSLAGLASSRGTDTQY,TRBJ2-3,TRBV7-2,TRBD2
ASSQDHLGRARY,TRBJ2-7,TRBV3-1,NA
ASRRHNPRDSLFRSNSPLH,TRBJ1-6,TRBV12-3/TRBV12-4,TRBD1
ASLGGGWENIQY,TRBJ2-4,TRBV28,TRBD2
ATSRDHGGAEAF,TRBJ1-1,TRBV15,NA
ASSMRTSGYNEQY,NA,TRBV19,TRBD2
ASSSIAGGAREQY,TRBJ2-7,TRBV28,TRBD2
ASSSRQGVPGELF,TRBJ2-2,TRBV7-8,TRBD1
ATTGQGETGELF,TRBJ2-2,TRBV24-1,TRBD1
ASSSYPGQGGNSPLH,TRBJ1-6,TRBV5-4,TRBD1
ASRTKAYGTGGFGYT,TRBJ1-2,TRBV6-1,TRBD1